What follows are 29 T cell receptor beta chains derived from one specimen sequenced in a study of blood T cell repertoires in COVID-19 (dated by TCRdb to about 2020). Libraries were constructed by the immunoSEQ multiplex PCR assay. The clones in this table, taken by TCRdb from immuneACCESS, are in-frame only. Not every clone is retained; where verified, under half of the shortfall comes from an unresolved V gene, and the cause of the rest is unknown. The sample table records approximately 85,000 clones; roughly 89% of these occur just once. The ten largest clones capture 2% to 3% of the sample. The sample consisted of peripheral blood. The receptors originated from a man between 45 and 60 years old with acute or convalescent COVID-19.

The chain combines TRBV12-3 or TRBV12-4 with TRBJ1-1, with D perhaps matching TRBD1 (6 bases). Trimming stripped 10 bases from V and 1 base from J, with 13 bases between. There are 13 residues in the CDR3. The CDR3, as DNA: TGTGCCATCCACGGACAGCCGAACACTGAAGCTTTCTTT. Translating gives CAIHGQPNTEAFF.

V and J are TRBV7-2 and TRBJ2-2, with TRBD2 matching over 8 bases. The CDR3 has 16 amino acids. From germline, CDR1 is SGHTA and CDR2 FQGNSA. V trimming: 5 bases; J trimming: 1 base; junction bases outside the gene matches: 6. CDR3 in amino acids: CASSPRGGQNTGELFF. The CDR3 coding sequence is TGTGCCAGCAGCCCCCGGGGGGGCCAGAACACCGGGGAGCTGTTTTTT.

The gene calls are TRBV6-1 and TRBJ1-4; D is possibly TRBD1 (5 bases). V was clipped by 2 bases and J by 3 bases, with 10 bases between them. The CDR3 is made up of 15 amino acids. Germline assignment: CDR1 MNHNS and CDR2 SASEGT. The CDR3 bases are TGTGCCAGCAGTGAACTAAGGGGCTCTAATGAAAAACTGTTTTTT. Amino acid sequence: CASSELRGSNEKLFF.

This chain uses TRBV29-1 with TRBJ2-3; TRBD1 matches at 9 bases. With V trimmed by 2 bases and J by 3 bases, 9 bases remained unmatched. The CDR3 contains 16 residues. CDR1 is SQVTM, CDR2 ANQGSEA, per germline. Here the CDR3 reads CSVESVEDRGTDTQYF. The CDR3 nucleotides read TGCAGCGTTGAAAGTGTCGAGGACAGGGGAACAGATACGCAGTATTTT.

This chain links TRBV9 with TRBJ2-1; tentative D call: TRBD1 (5 bases). The CDR3 totals 15 residues. Germline values: CDR1 SGDLS, CDR2 YYNGEE. Trimming removed 6 bases at V and 0 bases at J, with 13 bases between. CDR3 in DNA: TGTGCCAGCACCCCAGGGTCCAGCTCCTACAATGAGCAGTTCTTC. This sequence encodes CASTPGSSSYNEQFF.

This sequence joins TRBV11-2 and TRBJ2-7; D gene ambiguous. The CDR3 runs to 16 residues. Germline V gives CDR1 SGHAT, CDR2 FQNNGV. Trimming left V 1 base short and J 3 bases short, with 16 bases between. The DNA for the CDR3 is TGTGCCAGCAGCTTAGCCCGGTACGACAAAAACTACGAGCAGTACTTC. Protein: CASSLARYDKNYEQYF.

This clone was observed a handful of times. V usage is TRBV6-5 and J usage is TRBJ1-4; maybe TRBD1 (5 bases). CDR1 and CDR2 from the germline V gene are MNHEY and SVGAGI. CDR3 size: 15 residues. The germline V and J ends were trimmed by 5 bases and 8 bases, with 18 bases remaining between them. In nucleotides, the CDR3 is TGTGCCAGCAGTCTAGGGCCTTTACCAGGGGAAAAACTGTTTTTT. Protein product: CASSLGPLPGEKLFF.

The chain links TRBV11-2 to TRBJ2-2, with D perhaps TRBD2 (6 bases). Germline V gene data show CDR1 as SGHAT and CDR2 as FQNNGV. The V end lost 2 bases, the J end lost 2 bases, and 15 bases lay between the germline ends. The CDR3 spans 17 residues. CDR3 DNA: TGTGCCAGCAGCTTATATGCGGGATCAGTAAACACCGGGGAGCTGTTTTTT. Translation gives CASSLYAGSVNTGELFF.

In its sample, this clone was seen once. The chain's CDR3 is CASSSGEGGNQPQHF. The CDR3 nucleotides are TGTGCCAGCAGCTCTGGGGAGGGGGGCAATCAGCCCCAGCATTTT. The genes are TRBV5-5 and TRBJ1-5; D is perhaps TRBD1 (6 bases). V lost 3 bases, J lost 2 bases, and 12 bases lay in between. CDR3 length equals 15 residues. Germline CDR1 reads SGHKS; CDR2 reads YYEKEE (reference sequence).

The chain uses TRBV6-1 and TRBJ2-7; 14 bases agree with TRBD2. With V trimmed by 4 bases and J by 3 bases, 5 bases remained unmatched. This CDR3 is built from 16 residues. In germline, CDR1 is MNHNS, CDR2 SASEGT. CDR3 residues: CASSGRLAGGVYEQYF. The DNA for the CDR3 is TGTGCCAGCAGTGGCCGACTAGCGGGAGGGGTCTACGAGCAGTACTTC.

The chain uses TRBV19 and TRBJ2-4; D perhaps matches TRBD1 (5 bases). Trimming took 5 bases from V and 7 from J, leaving 12 bases between them. The germline CDR1 and CDR2 sequences are LNHDA and SQIVND (reference sequence). The CDR3 is made up of 13 amino acids. CDR3 region: CASSPDSFNIQYF. CDR3 nucleotide sequence: TGTGCCAGTAGTCCTGACAGTTTTAACATTCAGTACTTC.

V and J are TRBV9 and TRBJ1-3, with D hard to call. The CDR3 spans 15 residues. Germline V gene data show CDR1 as SGDLS and CDR2 as YYNGEE. With 2 bases removed from V and 0 bases from J, the gap between germline ends came to 9 bases. CDR3 nucleotides: TGTGCCAGCAGCGTGGAGGGCCTCTCTGGAAACACCATATATTTT. Protein product: CASSVEGLSGNTIYF.

The chain recombines TRBV28 with TRBJ1-3; D is unclear. Germline loops: CDR1 MDHEN, CDR2 SYDVKM. The V gene lost 1 base and the J gene lost 4 bases, with 5 bases spanning the gap. The CDR3 length is 13 residues. In DNA, the CDR3 is TGTGCCAGCAGTTTATTCGGGGGAAACACCATATATTTT. This sequence encodes CASSLFGGNTIYF.

The chain links TRBV5-8 to TRBJ1-3; TRBD1 might be the D (6 bases). V lost 4 bases, J lost 0 bases, and 14 bases lay in between. The CDR3 sequence is 16 residues long. The V gene's germline CDR1 is SGHTS and CDR2 YDEGEE. CDR3 sequence (DNA): TGTGCCAGCAGCCCTGGACAGATGAGCTCTGGAAACACCATATATTTT. Its translation: CASSPGQMSSGNTIYF.

This clone was observed a few times. The junction differs from germline at one of its ends, possibly a read error. The chain couples TRBV2 to TRBJ2-1, with TRBD1 identical over 7 bases. The CDR3 totals 13 residues. CDR1 and CDR2 from the germline V gene are SNHLY and FYNNEI. The CDR3 loop is CASGSLTGPSSVF. Written as DNA, the CDR3 is TGTGCCAGCGGGAGTTTGACAGGGCCCAGTTCGGTCTTC. Using reference TRBV2 and TRBJ2-1 for the parts outside the CDR3, the full variable domain is EPEVTQTPSHQVTQMGQEVILRCVPISNHLYFYWYRQILGQKVEFLVSFYNNEISEKSEIFDDQFSVERPDGSNFTLKIRSTKLEDSAMYFCASGSLTGPSSVFGPGTRLTVL.

The chain combines TRBV27 with TRBJ1-2, with D possibly TRBD1 on 6 matching bases. Deletions cut 3 bases from V and 7 bases from J, with 12 bases between. The CDR3 loop spans 13 amino acids. Per the germline V gene, CDR1 is MNHEY and CDR2 is SMNVEV (reference sequence). DNA of the CDR3: TGTGCCAGCAGTTTTTGGGCAGGGGCTGGCTACACCTTC. Protein: CASSFWAGAGYTF.

J is TRBJ2-3 and V is TRBV5-4; the match to TRBD2 covers 9 bases. Germline V gene sequence: CDR1 SGHNT, CDR2 YYREEE (reference sequence). The CDR3 totals 14 residues. The junction had 7 bases not matched to a gene; V was cut back by 6 bases and J by 5 bases. CDR3 nucleotides: TGTGCCAGCAACGACGGGACTAGCCGAGATACGCAGTATTTT. As protein: CASNDGTSRDTQYF.

This chain uses TRBV19 with TRBJ2-5; 10 bases map to TRBD2. This CDR3 has 14 amino acids. Germline V lookup: CDR1 LNHDA, CDR2 SQIVND (reference sequence). J was trimmed by 5 bases and V by 8 bases; bases with no gene match: 8. DNA for the CDR3: TGTGCCAGTCATGGGGGACTAGCGTCGGAGACCCAGTACTTC. Translated, it gives CASHGGLASETQYF.

The chain links TRBV3-1 (or the pseudogene TRBV3-2) to TRBJ2-7, with D possibly matching TRBD1 (6 bases). Germline V CDR1 and CDR2: LGHDT, YNNKEL (reference sequence). This CDR3 spans 19 amino acids. V lost 0 bases, J lost 4 bases, and 25 bases lay in between. CDR3 DNA sequence: TGTGCCAGCAGCCAAGATGTAGGGGACACGGTCAATTTCCATTACGAGCAGTACGTC. This codes for CASSQDVGDTVNFHYEQYV.

The chain joins TRBV2 to TRBJ2-1; D might be TRBD1 (5 bases). This CDR3 region has 15 residues. The ends were cut back, 3 bases at V and 4 bases at J, with 13 bases in the middle. CDR1 is SNHLY, CDR2 FYNNEI, per germline. The chain's CDR3 is CASSEAGHEYNEQFF. The CDR3 DNA follows: TGTGCCAGCAGTGAGGCCGGACACGAATACAATGAGCAGTTCTTC.

The rearrangement links TRBV3-1 (or the pseudogene TRBV3-2) to TRBJ1-1; D may be TRBD1 (5 bases). CDR1 and CDR2 (germline): LGHDT, YNNKEL (reference sequence). The ends were cut back, 5 bases at V and 5 bases at J, with 12 bases in the middle. CDR3 length equals 13 residues. The CDR3 DNA reads TGTGCCAGCAGCTTCGACAGAGGTACTGAAGCTTTCTTT. Translation gives CASSFDRGTEAFF.

V gene TRBV28 combines with J gene TRBJ2-3; 14 bases line up with TRBD2. Trimming cost V 4 bases and J 2 bases; bases outside gene matches: 11. The CDR3 runs 19 residues. Germline assignment: CDR1 MDHEN and CDR2 SYDVKM. DNA of the CDR3: TGTGCCAGCAGTTCCTTCCCGGGACTAGCGGGGGCCGACACAGATACGCAGTATTTT. Its translation: CASSSFPGLAGADTDTQYF.

The rearrangement uses TRBV11-2 and TRBJ2-5, with 9 bases aligning to TRBD2. The CDR3 is 16 amino acids. CDR1 and CDR2 from the germline V gene are SGHAT and FQNNGV. V shed 1 base and J 0 bases; nucleotides not matched to a gene: 3. The CDR3 DNA reads TGTGCCAGCAGCTTAGGAGCGGGAGGAAACCAAGAGACCCAGTACTTC. The encoded protein is CASSLGAGGNQETQYF.

The rearrangement links TRBV10-2 to TRBJ2-7, with TRBD2 matching 12 bases. The junction had 3 bases not matched to a gene; V was cut back by 6 bases and J by 6 bases. This CDR3 is 13 amino acids long. Germline lookup yields CDR1 WSHSY and CDR2 SAAADI. The CDR3 loop is CASRGTSGFEQYF. The CDR3 region has the DNA TGCGCCAGCAGGGGGACTAGCGGGTTCGAGCAGTACTTC.

The J gene is TRBJ1-2, the V gene TRBV9; maybe TRBD1 (6 bases). Per germline, CDR1 SGDLS and CDR2 YYNGEE. The CDR3 contains 15 residues. V lost 4 bases and J lost 0, with 13 bases in between. The CDR3 here is CASSIGGPPNYGYTF. The DNA for the CDR3 is TGTGCCAGCAGCATAGGGGGGCCACCTAACTATGGCTACACCTTC.

The table lists this clone with a few counts. This sequence joins TRBV11-2 and TRBJ1-6, with D unresolved. Germline V gives CDR1 SGHAT, CDR2 FQNNGV. CDR3 length equals 14 residues. V was cut by 3 bases and J by 9 bases, with 12 bases left in between. The CDR3, as DNA: TGTGCCAGCAGCTTCCGAGGAGACGGTTCACCCCTCCACTTT. The encoded protein is CASSFRGDGSPLHF.

This chain uses TRBV7-2 with TRBJ1-2; D is perhaps TRBD1 (5 bases). Deletions cut 5 bases from V and 4 bases from J, with 11 bases between. This CDR3 region has 13 residues. CDR1 is SGHTA, CDR2 FQGNSA, per germline. The DNA of the CDR3 is TGTGCCAGCAGCCCCGACAGAATCTATGGCTACACCTTC. This encodes CASSPDRIYGYTF.

The gene calls are TRBV9 and TRBJ2-7; a possible D gene is TRBD2 (6 bases). The CDR3 loop spans 15 amino acids. The germline gives CDR1 SGDLS, CDR2 YYNGEE. The V gene lost 0 bases and the J gene lost 0 bases, with 10 bases spanning the gap. CDR3 nucleotides: TGTGCCAGCAGCGTAGAGGTCGGGAGCTCCTACGAGCAGTACTTC. Amino acid sequence: CASSVEVGSSYEQYF.

This rearrangement joins TRBV6-2 or TRBV6-3 to TRBJ2-7; perhaps TRBD1 as D (5 bases). The V and J ends lost 4 bases and 4 bases respectively, with 8 bases between them. The CDR3 extends over 12 amino acids. CDR1 and CDR2 from the germline V gene are MNHEY and SVGEGT. CDR3 DNA: TGTGCCAGCAGTTCAGGGTATTACGAGCAGTACGTC. It specifies CASSSGYYEQYV.